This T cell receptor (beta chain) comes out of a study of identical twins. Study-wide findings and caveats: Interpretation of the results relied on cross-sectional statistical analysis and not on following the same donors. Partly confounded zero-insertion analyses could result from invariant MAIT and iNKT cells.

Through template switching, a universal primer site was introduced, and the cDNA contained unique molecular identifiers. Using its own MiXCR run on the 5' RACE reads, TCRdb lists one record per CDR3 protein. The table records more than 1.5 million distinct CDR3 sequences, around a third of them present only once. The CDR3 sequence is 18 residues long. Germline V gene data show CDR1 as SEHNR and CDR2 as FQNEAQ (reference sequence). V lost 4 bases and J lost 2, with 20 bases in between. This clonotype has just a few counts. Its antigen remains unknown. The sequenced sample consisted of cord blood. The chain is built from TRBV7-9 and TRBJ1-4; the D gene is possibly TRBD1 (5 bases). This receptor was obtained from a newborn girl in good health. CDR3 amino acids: CASSSPKTRQSTNEKLFF. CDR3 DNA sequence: TGTGCCAGCAGCTCCCCCAAGACTCGACAGAGTACTAATGAAAAACTGTTTTTT.